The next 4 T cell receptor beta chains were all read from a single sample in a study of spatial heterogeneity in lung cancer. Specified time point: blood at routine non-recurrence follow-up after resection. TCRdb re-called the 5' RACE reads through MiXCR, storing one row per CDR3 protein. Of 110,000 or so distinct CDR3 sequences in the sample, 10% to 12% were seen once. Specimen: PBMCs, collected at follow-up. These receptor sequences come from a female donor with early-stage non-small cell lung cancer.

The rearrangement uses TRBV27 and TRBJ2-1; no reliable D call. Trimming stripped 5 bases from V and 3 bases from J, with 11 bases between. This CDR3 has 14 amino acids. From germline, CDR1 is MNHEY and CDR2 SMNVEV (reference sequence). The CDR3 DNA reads TGTGCCAGCAGTCCTCAGACCGTCTACAATGAGCAGTTCTTC. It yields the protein CASSPQTVYNEQFF.

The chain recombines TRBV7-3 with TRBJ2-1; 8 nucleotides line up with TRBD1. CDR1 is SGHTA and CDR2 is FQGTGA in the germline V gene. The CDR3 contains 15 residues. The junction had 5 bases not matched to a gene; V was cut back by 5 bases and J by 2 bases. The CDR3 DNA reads TGTGCCAGCAGCGAACAGGGGGAGACCTACAATGAGCAGTTCTTC. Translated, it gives CASSEQGETYNEQFF.

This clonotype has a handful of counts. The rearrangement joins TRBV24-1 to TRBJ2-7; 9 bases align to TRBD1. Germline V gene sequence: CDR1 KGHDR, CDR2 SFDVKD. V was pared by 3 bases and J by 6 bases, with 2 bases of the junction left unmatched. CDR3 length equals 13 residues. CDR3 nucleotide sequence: TGTGCCACCAGTGATGACAGGGGGTGCGAGCAGTACGTC. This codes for CATSDDRGCEQYV.

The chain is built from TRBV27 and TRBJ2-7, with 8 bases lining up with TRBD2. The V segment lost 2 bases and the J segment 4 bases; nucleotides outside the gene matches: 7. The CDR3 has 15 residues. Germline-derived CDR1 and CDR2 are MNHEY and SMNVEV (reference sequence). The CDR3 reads CASSLTGTSGYEQYF. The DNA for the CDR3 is TGTGCCAGCAGTTTAACCGGGACTAGTGGTTACGAGCAGTACTTC.